This T cell receptor beta chain emerged from a study of beta chain features in type 1 diabetes. cDNA synthesis used the whole RNA isolate, giving expressed TCRB sequences. Profiled with immunoSEQ multiplex PCR; TCRdb holds only in-frame clones, not every one. The sample shows about 930,000 clones, roughly 15% of them seen only once. V lost 7 bases to trimming and J lost 10 bases; unmatched junction nucleotides: 11. Germline V lookup: CDR1 MNHNY, CDR2 SVGAGI (reference sequence). The CDR3 is 14 residues long. The sequenced material came from naive CD4+ T cells from blood. This TCR came from a woman aged 18-29 years in good health. The chain combines TRBV6-6 with TRBJ2-1; 9 bases map to TRBD1. This CDR3 is CASKTGTGTLEQFF. The CDR3 DNA reads as TGTGCCAGCAAGACCGGGACAGGGACTTTAGAGCAGTTCTTC.